The clone carrying this T cell receptor beta chain showed up many times. As yet, its antigen is unknown. Transcripts of RNA were the source for amplifying TCR beta CDR3 regions. HTBI primers served in a first-round RT-PCR, which a second-round multiplex PCR followed. TCRdb reanalysed the multiplex PCR reads using MiXCR and keeps one entry per CDR3 protein. The table includes some 370,000 distinct CDR3 sequences, 17% detected once. Exclusion covered patients with other autoimmune diseases or uncontrolled infections (as well as pregnancy or lactation). The PBMCs were taken from more than 8 ml of fresh peripheral blood. Looked up from germline, CDR1 is SGHRS and CDR2 is YFSETQ. V was clipped by 0 bases and J by 5 bases, with 12 bases between them. The CDR3 totals 14 residues. The data originate from a study of Graves' ophthalmopathy and Graves' hyperthyroidism. Study results and limitations: Predictions made by the model for ophthalmopathy progression reached roughly 70% sensitivity and about 72% specificity. Blood contained most expanded thyroid clonotypes exceeding 0.001 frequency.

Sequenced material: peripheral blood. The clonotype originates from an adult woman with stable Graves' hyperthyroidism. The chain joins TRBV5-1 to TRBJ2-7; D could derive from TRBD1 or TRBD2 (5 bases each). The CDR3: CASSLEGQGDEQYF. CDR3 nucleotides: TGCGCCAGCAGCTTGGAAGGCCAGGGAGACGAGCAGTACTTC.